A selection of T cell receptor beta chains follows, all from one sample in a study of shared clonotypes between healthy human individuals. The method was immunoSEQ multiplex PCR; TCRdb's version includes in-frame clones alone and lacks a portion of them. The sample shows about a million clones, over 75% of them seen only once. The sample consisted of memory CD4+ T cells sorted from blood. The receptors were sampled from a man aged 18 to 30 in good health. CDR3s include the opening cysteine and the closing phenylalanine or tryptophan. The order of the fields is V gene, clone size, J gene, D gene, CDR3 DNA, CDR3 protein. A D gene is named only where the DNA matches it firmly. Rows may omit the clone size; those that give it use once, few, many or a size class.

TRBV7-9,.,TRBJ2-3,.,TGTGCCAGCAGCTTAGCGACGGGGGTGACTAGCACAGATACGCAGTATTTT,CASSLATGVTSTDTQYF
TRBV5-1,.,TRBJ2-2,TRBD1,TGCGCCAGCACTCCGGGACAGGGGGATCTATCGAACACCGGGGAGCTGTTTTTT,CASTPGQGDLSNTGELFF
TRBV20-1,.,TRBJ2-7,.,TGCAGTGCCGCACGTTTGGGCGAGCAGTACTTC,CSAARLGEQYF
TRBV6-5,once,TRBJ2-5,.,TGTGCCAGCAGTCGCCTTCTCGGACAAGAGACCCAGTACTTC,CASSRLLGQETQYF
TRBV10-3,.,TRBJ1-1,.,TGTGCCATCAGTGAACTCAGGGAAGCTGAAGCTTTCTTT,CAISELREAEAFF
TRBV10-3,.,TRBJ2-7,TRBD2,TGTGCCATCAGTGACTCGCGGGGGGGCTACGAGCAGTACTTC,CAISDSRGGYEQYF
TRBV7-2,.,TRBJ2-1,TRBD2,TGTGCCAGCAGCGATAGCGGGACGGTGGGAATTCGTAGTGAGCAGTTCTTC,CASSDSGTVGIRSEQFF
TRBV10-1,.,TRBJ2-1,TRBD2,TGCGCCAGCAGTGACCAGACTAGCGGGGCCTACAATGAGCAGTTCTTC,CASSDQTSGAYNEQFF
TRBV5-6,.,TRBJ2-5,TRBD1,TGTGCCAGCAGCTTAACAGGGGGCGTTGAGACCCAGTACTTC,CASSLTGGVETQYF
TRBV5-1,.,TRBJ1-2,.,TGCGCCAGCAGCTTGGAGGGGGGCCCTACTGACTACACCTTC,CASSLEGGPTDYTF
TRBV5-6,few,TRBJ1-6,.,TGTGCCAGCAGTTTAGATACAGGGAAAGGTAATTCACCCCTCCACTTT,CASSLDTGKGNSPLHF
TRBV5-8,.,TRBJ2-3,TRBD2,TGTGCCAGCAGCCTCGGGACTAGCGGGGGACTAGGCACAGATACGCAGTATTTT,CASSLGTSGGLGTDTQYF
TRBV30,.,TRBJ1-2,.,TGTGCCTGGAGTGTAGTTCCAGATAACTATGGCTACACCTTC,CAWSVVPDNYGYTF
TRBV11-2,.,TRBJ2-1,.,TGTGCCAGCAGCACGGGACAACGCGACAATGAGCAGTTCTTC,CASSTGQRDNEQFF
TRBV5-1,.,TRBJ1-2,.,TGCGCCAGCAGCTTCGACGTCGGAGGATATGGCTACACCTTC,CASSFDVGGYGYTF
TRBV7-9,.,TRBJ2-7,.,TGTGCCAGCAGCTTAGCCCAGGGCGTCAACGAGCAGTACTTC,CASSLAQGVNEQYF
TRBV5-8,.,TRBJ2-7,.,TGTGCCAGCAGCTTGGTAGGAGGGATAGGTGAGCAGTACTTC,CASSLVGGIGEQYF
TRBV10-3,.,TRBJ1-1,.,TGTGCCATCAGTGAGCCTGATGGGGGGCTGAGCACTGAAGCTTTCTTT,CAISEPDGGLSTEAFF
TRBV5-4,.,TRBJ1-2,.,TGTGCCAGCAGCGCTGTCGGGTTAGGTGGCTACACCTTC,CASSAVGLGGYTF
TRBV7-2,.,TRBJ2-1,TRBD2,TGTGCCAGCAGTCGACTAGCGGGAGGGGATGAGCAGTTCTTC,CASSRLAGGDEQFF
TRBV7-9,.,TRBJ2-3,.,TGTGCCAGCAGCTTTAGGGGTGCTGCAGATACGCAGTATTTT,CASSFRGAADTQYF
TRBV2,.,TRBJ1-1,.,TGTGCCAGCCGAAAAAGACCCTCCGGGGGGAACACTGAAGCTTTCTTT,CASRKRPSGGNTEAFF
TRBV7-3,.,TRBJ1-6,.,TGTGCCAGCAGCCCCGCCAGCGGGAGCTCCTATAATTCACCCCTCCACTTT,CASSPASGSSYNSPLHF
TRBV5-6,.,TRBJ1-2,TRBD1,TGTGCCAGCAGCTTATGGGCAGGGGGCGGCTATGGCTACACCTTC,CASSLWAGGGYGYTF
TRBV18,.,TRBJ2-5,.,TGTGCCAGCTCTCGGTACCAAGAGACCCAGTACTTC,CASSRYQETQYF
TRBV12-5,.,TRBJ2-3,TRBD2,TGTGCTAGTTTGCGGGGGAACACAGATACGCAGTATTTT,CASLRGNTDTQYF
TRBV5-8,.,TRBJ2-1,.,TGTGCCAGCAATTCGGACATACCTAACAATGAGCAGTTCTTC,CASNSDIPNNEQFF
TRBV5-1,.,TRBJ2-1,.,TGCGCCAGCAGCTTGGTCGGGGGTTCCTACAATGAGCAGTTCTTC,CASSLVGGSYNEQFF
TRBV5-1,.,TRBJ2-3,TRBD2,TGCGCCAGCAGCTTAGTCTTTTTATCGGGGGGAGGCACAGATACGCAGTATTTT,CASSLVFLSGGGTDTQYF
TRBV19,.,TRBJ2-5,TRBD1,TGTGCCAGTAGTAAAAGACAGGGGACTCGCGAGACCCAGTACTTC,CASSKRQGTRETQYF
TRBV5-6,.,TRBJ2-7,TRBD1,TGTGCCAGCAGCACAGGGGTCGAGCAGTACTTC,CASSTGVEQYF
TRBV5-1,.,TRBJ1-2,TRBD1,TGCGCCAGCACCACCGACGGGACAGGTTCCCTCTATGGCTACACCTTC,CASTTDGTGSLYGYTF